These 27 T cell receptor beta chains originate from one sample sequenced in a study of T cells in localized non-small cell lung cancer. Assay: immunoSEQ multiplex PCR; the TCRdb copy retains only in-frame clones and omits some. The sample contains more than 20,000 clones, about nine tenths of which appear only once. This material consisted of PBMCs, taken before any cancer treatment. Receptor source: a man aged 35-75 years with stage II squamous cell lung carcinoma.

This sequence joins TRBV30 and TRBJ1-5; the match to TRBD1 covers 9 bases. Trimming at V came to 2 bases and at J to 4 bases, leaving 3 bases not matched to a gene. The CDR3 has 14 residues. Germline CDR1 and CDR2: GTSNPN and SVGIG (reference sequence). CDR3 sequence reads: CAWSLGQGNQPQHF. In nucleotides, the CDR3 is TGTGCCTGGAGTCTAGGACAGGGGAATCAGCCCCAGCATTTT.

This chain joins TRBV4-3 and TRBJ2-7; 9 nucleotides match TRBD1. Per the germline V gene, CDR1 is LGHNA and CDR2 is YSLEER. CDR3 length equals 17 residues. The trim removed 2 bases at V and 3 bases at J, leaving 11 bases unmatched. Here the CDR3 reads CASSQLRPGQGSYEQYF. As DNA, the CDR3 is TGCGCCAGCAGCCAACTACGTCCGGGACAGGGCAGCTACGAGCAGTACTTC.

The chain couples TRBV27 to TRBJ1-2; 7 bases fit TRBD1. This CDR3 region has 17 residues. V shed 4 bases and J 5 bases; nucleotides not matched to a gene: 16. Germline V lookup: CDR1 MNHEY, CDR2 SMNVEV (reference sequence). CDR3 sequence reads: CASSSQPRGGGFYGYTF. The CDR3 DNA follows: TGTGCCAGCAGTTCTCAACCCAGAGGGGGCGGCTTTTATGGCTACACCTTC.

This chain uses TRBV6-5 with TRBJ1-2; no clear D gene. Germline assignment: CDR1 MNHEY and CDR2 SVGAGI. The CDR3 has 13 amino acids. Trimming stripped 7 bases from V and 8 bases from J, with 17 bases between. The CDR3 DNA reads TGTGCCAGCACGCCGGACCCCGGAGGGGGCTACACCTTC. Its protein product is CASTPDPGGGYTF.

The chain couples TRBV2 to TRBJ2-5, with D perhaps being TRBD1 or TRBD2 (5 bases each). Trimming cost V 8 bases and J 1 base, with 14 bases left between them. This CDR3 is 14 amino acids long. Germline CDR1 reads SNHLY; CDR2 reads FYNNEI. The CDR3 region is CASETGGPQETQYF. In DNA, the CDR3 is TGTGCCAGCGAAACAGGCGGGCCCCAAGAGACCCAGTACTTC.

The chain links TRBV6-6 to TRBJ1-2; 7 nucleotides agree with TRBD1. Unmatched junction bases numbered 11, after V lost 5 bases and J lost 8 bases. The germline CDR1 and CDR2 sequences are MNHNY and SVGAGI (reference sequence). The CDR3 runs 14 residues. In DNA form, the CDR3 reads TGTGCCAGCAGTAGACCGGACAGGTTCGACGGCTACACCTTC. Translation gives CASSRPDRFDGYTF.

V usage is TRBV6-6 and J usage is TRBJ1-2; the D gene is possibly TRBD1 (5 bases). Trimming left V 7 bases short and J 5 bases short, with 8 bases between. The CDR3 totals 11 residues. The germline gives CDR1 MNHNY, CDR2 SVGAGI (reference sequence). The CDR3 sequence is CASNPGYGYTF. The CDR3 DNA is TGTGCCAGCAATCCAGGGTATGGCTACACCTTC.

J is TRBJ1-1 and V is TRBV7-3, with D perhaps matching TRBD1 (6 bases). The CDR3 loop spans 13 amino acids. Germline CDR1 reads SGHTA; CDR2 reads FQGTGA. Deletions cut 5 bases from V and 8 bases from J, with 15 bases between. CDR3: CASSLTLQGEAFF. In DNA form, the CDR3 reads TGTGCCAGCAGCCTTACGCTTCAGGGGGAAGCTTTCTTT.

The gene calls are TRBV11-2 and TRBJ1-1; maybe TRBD1 (5 bases). The CDR3 runs 14 residues. V shed 7 bases and J shed 2 bases, with 14 bases lying between them. From germline, CDR1 is SGHAT and CDR2 FQNNGV. The CDR3: CASTPGRRNTEAFF. The CDR3 DNA follows: TGTGCCAGCACCCCGGGACGGAGAAACACTGAAGCTTTCTTT.

The chain has TRBV9 and TRBJ1-2; 8 bases are a match to TRBD1. Per germline, CDR1 SGDLS and CDR2 YYNGEE. V shed 2 bases and J 4 bases; nucleotides not matched to a gene: 4. The CDR3 is 14 amino acids. The CDR3 nucleotides read TGTGCCAGCAGCGTTCGGACAGGGCCCTATGGCTACACCTTC. Translated, it gives CASSVRTGPYGYTF.

The chain links TRBV5-4 to TRBJ2-1; 13 bases are shared with TRBD2. J gave up 6 bases and V 5 bases, and 5 bases lay outside the gene matches. The CDR3 extends over 15 amino acids. In germline, CDR1 is SGHNT, CDR2 YYREEE (reference sequence). Written as DNA, the CDR3 is TGTGCCAGCAGACCAGGACTAGCGGGGGTCAATGAGCAGTTCTTC. Translating it yields CASRPGLAGVNEQFF.

This clone was counted a single time. The chain employs TRBV7-9 and TRBJ2-1; perhaps TRBD1 as D (5 bases). Trimming shortened V by 0 bases and J by 10 bases, and 13 bases separated the two germline ends. Germline V gene data show CDR1 as SEHNR and CDR2 as FQNEAQ (reference sequence). The CDR3 has 14 amino acids. CDR3 DNA: TGTGCCAGCAGCTTAGCTATTCAGGGTAAAGAGCAGTTCTTC. Residues: CASSLAIQGKEQFF.

V is TRBV2 and J is TRBJ2-7; TRBD1 matches at 11 bases. Trimming removed 6 bases from V and 5 bases from J; junction bases left unmatched: 21. Germline V lookup: CDR1 SNHLY, CDR2 FYNNEI. The CDR3 is 19 amino acids. CDR3: CASRPQGGDRGGSGNEQYF. In DNA form, the CDR3 reads TGTGCCAGCAGACCCCAGGGAGGGGACAGGGGGGGATCGGGCAACGAGCAGTACTTC. Looking up the rest from reference TRBV2 and TRBJ2-7 gives the full variable domain: EPEVTQTPSHQVTQMGQEVILRCVPISNHLYFYWYRQILGQKVEFLVSFYNNEISEKSEIFDDQFSVERPDGSNFTLKIRSTKLEDSAMYFCASRPQGGDRGGSGNEQYFGPGTRLTVT.

A few counts support this clone. V is TRBV6-1 and J is TRBJ2-5; 11 bases agree with TRBD2. The CDR3 sequence is 14 residues long. V dropped 7 bases and J dropped 5; count of bases not matched to a gene: 6. Germline-derived CDR1 and CDR2 are MNHNS and SASEGT. The CDR3 coding sequence is TGTGCCAGCAACCTAGCGGGGGGCCGGGAGACCCAGTACTTC. Amino acid sequence: CASNLAGGRETQYF.

This clone was seen a single time. This rearrangement joins TRBV11-3 to TRBJ2-2, with TRBD2 identical over 7 bases. V shed 1 base and J 6 bases; nucleotides not matched to a gene: 5. The germline CDR1 and CDR2 sequences are SGHNT and YENEEA. The CDR3 is made up of 15 amino acids. CDR3 DNA sequence: TGTGCCAGCAGCTTAGGGACTAGGGGCTCCGGGGAGCTGTTTTTT. Translation gives CASSLGTRGSGELFF.

This sequence joins TRBV5-4 and TRBJ1-3, with 7 bases aligning to TRBD1. Trimming took 2 bases from V and 4 from J; bases not matched to a gene: 6. The CDR3 spans 15 residues. CDR1 and CDR2 from the germline V gene are SGHNT and YYREEE (reference sequence). The CDR3 loop is CASSLSGGFGNTIYF. CDR3 sequence (DNA): TGTGCCAGCAGCTTATCAGGGGGATTCGGAAACACCATATATTTT. The full variable domain, its missing parts supplied by reference TRBV5-4 and TRBJ1-3, is ETGVTQSPTHLIKTRGQQVTLRCSSQSGHNTVSWYQQALGQGPQFIFQYYREEENGRGNFPPRFSGLQFPNYSSELNVNALELDDSALYLCASSLSGGFGNTIYFGEGSWLTVV.

The V and J genes are TRBV19 and TRBJ1-1; D ambiguous. Per the germline V gene, CDR1 is LNHDA and CDR2 is SQIVND (reference sequence). V shed 8 bases and J shed 3 bases, with 13 bases lying between them. The CDR3 contains 13 residues. The CDR3 DNA is TGTGCCAGTCAAATCGGTGGCCACACTGAAGCTTTCTTT. This gives the protein CASQIGGHTEAFF.

The chain joins TRBV5-1 to TRBJ2-1; 11 bases line up with TRBD2. The CDR3 is made up of 18 amino acids. Germline V gene lookup returns CDR1 SGHRS and CDR2 YFSETQ. Losses at the gene ends were 0 bases for V and 7 bases for J; bases not matched to a gene: 12. The CDR3 loop is CASSLGRPSGRTKNEQFF. DNA of the CDR3: TGCGCCAGCAGCTTGGGGAGGCCTAGCGGGAGGACCAAGAATGAGCAGTTCTTC.

The rearrangement uses TRBV18 and TRBJ1-2; D may be TRBD1 (6 bases). The V gene's germline CDR1 is KGHSH and CDR2 LQKENI. The CDR3 is made up of 15 amino acids. Trimming cost V 6 bases and J 7 bases, with 21 bases left between them. The chain's CDR3 is CASSPPDSGRGGYTF. Written as DNA, the CDR3 is TGTGCCAGCTCCCCCCCGGACAGTGGACGAGGTGGCTACACCTTC.

The chain has TRBV7-3 and TRBJ2-3; 13 positions agree with TRBD2. CDR1 SGHTA and CDR2 FQGTGA come from the germline V gene. The CDR3 runs 16 residues. The V gene end was trimmed by 4 bases and the J gene end by 4 bases; junction bases not matched to a gene: 5. CDR3 sequence: CASSSNGLAGADTQYF. The CDR3 region has the DNA TGTGCCAGCAGCTCTAACGGACTAGCGGGAGCAGATACGCAGTATTTT. Variable domain in full (rest from reference TRBV7-3 and TRBJ2-3): GAGVSQTPSNKVTEKGKYVELRCDPISGHTALYWYRQSLGQGPEFLIYFQGTGAADDSGLPNDRFFAVRPEGSVSTLKIQRTERGDSAVYLCASSSNGLAGADTQYFGPGTRLTVL.

The rearrangement joins TRBV7-9 to TRBJ1-6; D might be TRBD1 (5 bases). V was trimmed by 3 bases and J by 10 bases, leaving 7 bases between them. The V gene's germline CDR1 is SEHNR and CDR2 FQNEAQ (reference sequence). The CDR3 has 12 residues. The CDR3 region has the DNA TGTGCCAGCAGCTTCGGGGACTCACCCCTCCACTTT. It specifies CASSFGDSPLHF.

This clone appeared a single time. CDR3: CASSRDRDCYLELFF. CDR3 in DNA: TGCGCCAGCAGTCGGGACAGGGACTGTTACCTGGAGCTGTTTTTT. The rearrangement uses TRBV10-1 and TRBJ2-2, with 9 bases that match TRBD1. This CDR3 spans 15 amino acids. J was trimmed by 10 bases and V by 5 bases; bases with no gene match: 11. Per the germline V gene, CDR1 is WNHNN and CDR2 is SYGVQD (reference sequence).

This sequence joins TRBV15 and TRBJ2-7; 8 nucleotides line up with TRBD1. The V gene end was trimmed by 3 bases and the J gene end by 2 bases; junction bases not matched to a gene: 3. CDR3 length: 14 amino acids. Looked up from germline, CDR1 is LNHNV and CDR2 is YYDKDF (reference sequence). Here the CDR3 DNA reads TGTGCCACCAGCAGTGACAGGGGTCCCTACGAGCAGTACTTC. It encodes CATSSDRGPYEQYF.

V is TRBV7-9 and J is TRBJ2-3; 12 nucleotides align to TRBD2. Trimming took 5 bases from V and 5 from J; bases not matched to a gene: 2. Germline CDR1 SEHNR, CDR2 FQNEAQ (reference sequence). The CDR3 totals 14 residues. CDR3 nucleotides: TGTGCCAGCAGCCCGGGACTAGCGGGAGATACGCAGTATTTT. It yields the protein CASSPGLAGDTQYF.

The chain combines TRBV18 with TRBJ2-1; the match to TRBD1 covers 7 bases. The germline gives CDR1 KGHSH, CDR2 LQKENI. The CDR3 is made up of 15 amino acids. After removal of 2 bases from V and 9 bases from J, the junction contained 10 bases not matched to a gene. The CDR3 loop reads CASSPVEGARSEQFF. CDR3 DNA sequence: TGTGCCAGCTCACCAGTTGAGGGGGCGCGGAGTGAGCAGTTCTTC.

The rearrangement uses TRBV27 and TRBJ1-1; maybe TRBD1 (5 bases). The germline V gene has CDR1 MNHEY and CDR2 SMNVEV (reference sequence). Between the trimmed V and J ends, which lost 3 bases and 1 base, there was a span of 9 bases. The CDR3 loop spans 14 amino acids. The CDR3 protein is CASSFRGPNTEAFF. In nucleotides, the CDR3 is TGTGCCAGCAGTTTTCGGGGCCCGAACACTGAAGCTTTCTTT.

This clone was counted only a few times. The V gene is TRBV6-4, the J gene TRBJ2-3; D gene ambiguous. The CDR3 consists of 14 residues. Trimming shortened V by 4 bases and J by 4 bases, and 12 bases separated the two germline ends. The germline CDR1 and CDR2 sequences are MRHNA and SNTAGT. CDR3 sequence reads: CASSVALESDTQYF. The CDR3 bases are TGTGCCAGCAGTGTGGCCCTCGAGTCAGATACGCAGTATTTT.